This TCR beta chain was captured in a study of blood T cells in healthy people across ages (dated by TCRdb to about 2015). With regard to the full study: In model experiments, template switching captured about one uniquely barcoded TCR beta cDNA molecule for every two T cells. The study measured age-related changes in TCR beta repertoire diversity using deep sequencing normalized with unique cDNA molecular identifiers. The donors were split into four age groups: young (average roughly 15 years), middle-aged (about 40), aged (more than 60) and long-lived (over 75). To avoid experimental bias, donors of different ages were randomly spread across the sequencing lanes. For two donors (one aged 18 to 29 and one aged 80 or older), the study analyzed two additional independent replicas of 1 million unique cDNA reads from the same blood draw. General findings and caveats noted by the study authors: As age increased, observed TCR beta diversity per million T cells dropped in a roughly linear way, and a significant reduction was already evident by age roughly 36. Compared with the aged group, the long-lived group had more naive CD4+ T cells, fewer expanded clones and increased TCR diversity, suggesting age selection. The percentage of naive T cells measured by flow cytometry correlated strongly with observed TCR beta diversity. Since profiling was done on bulk unsorted PBMCs, naive and antigen-experienced compartments could not be conclusively compared. Estimates of total diversity based on one million sequenced T cells were considered lower bounds and underestimates. Because donor CMV infection status was unknown, age-related changes in expanded clonotypes were potentially confounded.

This clonotype has at least ten counts. There is no known antigen for this receptor. Base-call qualities are not available, and no considerably larger clone is one nucleotide away. The germline V gene provides CDR1 SGHRS and CDR2 YFSETQ. V lost 3 bases and J lost 4 bases; the stretch between them is 24 bases long. Its CDR3 holds 18 amino acids, cysteine through phenylalanine. Left in the record is the CDR3 DNA by itself, 54 bases read in frame from the first base. Donors were under 40 systemically healthy Caucasian individuals from Russia aged roughly 6 to 100 years. About 9.6 milliliters of peripheral blood were collected from each donor into EDTA-treated Vacutainer tubes. Ficoll-Paque density-gradient centrifugation was used to isolate PBMCs, with at least 7 million per sample. Total RNA, at least 6 micrograms per sample, was extracted from PBMCs with Trizol reagent. For every donor, flow cytometry on a PBMC aliquot measured the percentage of naive CD45RAhigh/CD27high T cells.

Library generation was performed with 5' RACE. These reads were obtained on an Illumina HiSeq 2500. A second PCR of about 6 to 11 cycles was performed with a sample-barcoded 5' primer and a J-beta primer mix. Each TCR beta cDNA molecule received a unique molecular identifier from a template-switch 5' adaptor carrying 12 random nucleotides. At least 2.5 million CDR3-containing paired-end reads were obtained from each sample. The Mint cDNA synthesis kit, primed by a TRBC-specific oligonucleotide, was used to synthesize first-strand cDNA from all RNA. Following uracil-DNA glycosylase treatment, all cDNA underwent a first 18-cycle PCR with the universal primers M1SS and BC2_uni_R. Turning to the authors' computational methods: For normalization, 1 million high-quality reads, each with a distinct molecular identifier, were randomly selected from each sample. Reads sharing molecular identifiers were discarded rather than binned into consensus sequences. MiTCR, run with a Q25 quality threshold and the strictest error-elimination algorithm, handled CDR3 identification, clonotype clustering and error correction. Lower-bound total TCR beta diversity was estimated with a nonparametric unseen species model using Euler transformation. TCRdb handled the public reads itself, with Q25 trimming in fastp and clone calling in MiXCR, and kept productive beta chains. CDR3 protein duplicates are merged, each entry listing the most common genes and DNA. The V and J calls reflect TCRdb's pipeline rather than the authors' work. This sample gives hundreds of thousands of distinct CDR3 sequences in total; under 30% of them show up just once. The ten largest clones capture 15% to 20% of the sample.

The sequence is built from TRBV5-1 and TRBJ2-3; TRBD2 might be the D gene, on 6 matching bases. Sample: blood. The TCR originated in an elderly woman in good health. At the DNA level, the sequence is TGCGCCAGCAGCTCGGATCCTATCGGGAGTCCAGCCTCAGATACGCAGTATTTT. It codes for CASSSDPIGSPASDTQYF.